These 12 T cell receptor beta chains share one sample of origin, sequenced in a study of blood T cell repertoires in COVID-19. TCRdb's table, derived via immunoSEQ multiplex PCR, lists solely in-frame clones and lacks some. This sample has under 300,000 clones; 85% to 90% occur once, and the top ten carry roughly 1.6%. The sequencing input was PBMCs or T cells enriched from blood (not recorded which). The receptors come from a woman aged 50 to 60 who had recovered from COVID-19.

This clone was seen only once. The J gene is TRBJ2-3, the V gene TRBV21-1; the D call TRBD2 from the table was never checked on the DNA. TRBV21-1 is flagged as a pseudogene. This CDR3 region has 16 residues. The CDR3 sequence: CASSKGRLAGEDTQYF. The CDR3 DNA follows: TGTGCCAGCAGCAAAGGCCGATTGGCGGGAGAAGATACGCAGTATTTT.

The gene calls are TRBV5-4 and TRBJ2-1, with no clear D. Trimming cost V 3 bases and J 0 bases, with 10 bases left between them. CDR1 and CDR2 (germline): SGHNT, YYREEE (reference sequence). The CDR3 extends over 15 amino acids. The DNA for the CDR3 is TGTGCCAGCAGCTCCGACGGAGACTCCTACAATGAGCAGTTCTTC. It codes for CASSSDGDSYNEQFF.

This chain joins TRBV28 and TRBJ1-5, with 7 bases lining up with TRBD1. The CDR3 is made up of 16 amino acids. Germline lookup yields CDR1 MDHEN and CDR2 SYDVKM. The V segment lost 4 bases and the J segment 4 bases; nucleotides outside the gene matches: 10. DNA of the CDR3: TGTGCCAGCAGTTCCCAGGGGGACAGACCAAATCAGCCCCAGCATTTT. Encoded protein: CASSSQGDRPNQPQHF.

The genes are TRBV21-1 and TRBJ1-4. TRBV21-1 is flagged as a pseudogene. The CDR3 extends over 17 amino acids. The CDR3 loop reads CASSKVGEFRTNEKLFF. The CDR3 DNA is TGTGCCAGCAGCAAAGTTGGGGAGTTTAGGACTAATGAAAAACTGTTTTTT.

The rearrangement joins TRBV3-1 (or the pseudogene TRBV3-2) to TRBJ1-1; 9 bases line up with TRBD1. CDR1 and CDR2 (germline): LGHDT, YNNKEL (reference sequence). The CDR3 runs to 16 residues. After removal of 2 bases from V and 0 bases from J, the junction contained 4 bases not matched to a gene. The CDR3 here is CASSQSQGAMNTEAFF. The CDR3 nucleotides read TGTGCCAGCAGCCAATCACAGGGGGCGATGAACACTGAAGCTTTCTTT.

The chain uses TRBV9 and TRBJ2-2, with unresolved D. V was pared by 4 bases and J by 3 bases, with 13 bases between. Germline V gene sequence: CDR1 SGDLS, CDR2 YYNGEE. CDR3 size: 15 residues. CDR3 DNA: TGTGCCAGCAGCAGCATGGTTGGTTACACCGGGGAGCTGTTTTTT. It encodes CASSSMVGYTGELFF.

This clone was detected ten times or more. The chain is built from TRBV28 and TRBJ2-1; D may be TRBD1 (6 bases). This CDR3 contains 15 residues. Germline lookup yields CDR1 MDHEN and CDR2 SYDVKM. Trimming pared 6 bases from V and 6 bases from J, leaving 18 bases between. The chain's CDR3 is CASSPDSPGSNEQFF. The CDR3 nucleotides read TGTGCCAGCAGCCCGGACAGCCCGGGATCCAATGAGCAGTTCTTC.

The V call is TRBV29-1, the J call TRBJ1-1; the match to TRBD1 covers 8 bases. The V and J ends lost 5 bases and 7 bases, in that order; junction bases with no gene match: 9. The germline V gene encodes CDR1 SQVTM and CDR2 ANQGSEA. The CDR3 consists of 13 residues. The CDR3 DNA reads as TGCAGCGTTCAGACAGGGGAATCGAGTGAAGCTTTCTTT. It specifies CSVQTGESSEAFF.

The chain employs TRBV11-2 and TRBJ2-7, with TRBD1 matching over 7 bases. Germline CDR1 reads SGHAT; CDR2 reads FQNNGV. The CDR3 consists of 13 residues. V was clipped by 7 bases and J by 2 bases; unmatched bases: 5. The CDR3 protein is CASTSTGTYEQYF. The CDR3 DNA sequence: TGTGCCAGCACCTCGACAGGGACCTACGAGCAGTACTTC.

The chain links TRBV19 to TRBJ2-2; unclear D gene. This CDR3 is built from 13 residues. V lost 2 bases to trimming and J lost 4 bases, with 5 bases between them. Germline-derived CDR1 and CDR2 are LNHDA and SQIVND (reference sequence). CDR3 sequence reads: CASSIKRTGELFF. The CDR3 DNA is TGTGCCAGTAGTATAAAGCGCACCGGGGAGCTGTTTTTT.

This chain uses TRBV11-2 with TRBJ2-3; 9 positions agree with TRBD2. CDR1 is SGHAT and CDR2 is FQNNGV in the germline V gene. The CDR3 is 17 residues long. With V trimmed by 1 base and J by 2 bases, 7 bases remained unmatched. This CDR3 reads CASSLGKLAGITDTQYF. The CDR3 region has the DNA TGTGCCAGCAGCTTAGGGAAACTAGCGGGTATCACAGATACGCAGTATTTT.

This chain connects TRBV9 to TRBJ2-3; 10 bases fit TRBD2. The germline CDR1 and CDR2 sequences are SGDLS and YYNGEE. After removal of 3 bases from V and 6 bases from J, the junction contained 7 bases not matched to a gene. The CDR3 is 15 residues long. CDR3 in amino acids: CASSGSSGRRDTQYF. The CDR3 DNA sequence: TGTGCCAGCAGCGGGTCTAGCGGGAGAAGGGATACGCAGTATTTT.